These T cell receptor beta chains were read from a single sample in a study of OX40 agonist ivuxolimab in advanced cancers. The table came from immunoSEQ multiplex PCR; TCRdb's copy has only in-frame clones and leaves some out. The table shows about 130,000 clones, with 75% to 95% occurring only once. This sample comprised CD4+ or CD8+ T cells sorted from blood, obtained in a trial of the OX40 agonist ivuxolimab. All receptors come from an adult with an advanced solid tumor such as melanoma, head and neck, liver or kidney cancer. Both conserved end residues are part of each CDR3. For some rows the clone size is stated as once, few or many, or as a class when expanded; others skip it.

CDR3,J,V,size
CASSLYGLMNTEAFF,TRBJ1-1,TRBV28,NA
CASRGQGTYGYTF,TRBJ1-2,TRBV6-6,NA
CASSAGGTTQPQHF,TRBJ1-5,TRBV5-4,NA
CASSLADTQYF,TRBJ2-3,TRBV28,NA
CASSEGTLGGTYGYTF,TRBJ1-2,TRBV2,NA
CASSNDGRAAGGRYYEQFF,TRBJ2-1,TRBV28,NA
CASSGDRPYGYTF,TRBJ1-2,TRBV2,NA
CASSLQGAVEKLFF,TRBJ1-4,TRBV25-1,NA
CACLRLNTEAFF,TRBJ1-1,TRBV30,NA
CASRGQGGTDTQYF,TRBJ2-3,TRBV28,NA
CAGSSPGTGYGYTF,TRBJ1-2,TRBV7-9,NA
CASSSRGAVGVDTQYF,TRBJ2-3,TRBV11-2,NA
CASSLSGATQETQYF,TRBJ2-5,TRBV18,once
CASSPGQVVGEQFF,TRBJ2-1,TRBV11-2,NA
CASSPRDRAFQPQHF,TRBJ1-5,TRBV28,NA
CASSLGSDYGYTF,TRBJ1-2,TRBV5-1,NA
CASSPNLFGLYGYTF,TRBJ1-2,TRBV4-1,once
CASSLNLELEQYF,TRBJ2-7,TRBV7-3,NA
CASSLFTSPSGNEQYF,TRBJ2-7,TRBV5-1,few
CASSLERGLEQYF,TRBJ2-7,TRBV7-2,NA
CASSIITGAVGAEAFF,TRBJ1-1,TRBV19,few
CASSSDVWREETQYF,TRBJ2-5,TRBV5-1,NA
CASSQLPPGLLRVSTDTQYF,TRBJ2-3,TRBV5-1,NA
CASSFDRMNTEAFF,TRBJ1-1,TRBV28,NA
CASSPTGTSETYEQYF,TRBJ2-7,TRBV7-3,NA
CASRTDRYEQYF,TRBJ2-7,TRBV6-1,NA
CASSPNRGQTNTGELFF,TRBJ2-2,TRBV11-3,NA
CASSLTSGAYNEQFF,TRBJ2-1,TRBV7-3,NA
CASSKGDAQETQYF,TRBJ2-5,TRBV5-1,NA
CASRRGGPGNYEQYF,NA,TRBV27,NA
CSASTEAFF,TRBJ1-1,TRBV20-1,NA
CASSLWGREAVDEQFF,TRBJ2-1,TRBV7-2,NA
CASSSGQGDEQFF,TRBJ2-1,TRBV28,NA
CASSPPLARSSYNEQFF,TRBJ2-1,TRBV18,NA
CASSLGAGPPTQYF,TRBJ2-5,TRBV7-2,NA
CASGTSGGPFDEQFF,TRBJ2-1,TRBV11-1,NA
CASTGFSTDTQYF,TRBJ2-3,TRBV19,NA
CASRLIDTPYEQYF,TRBJ2-7,TRBV27,NA
CASSDRDRAIEAFF,TRBJ1-1,TRBV6-1,NA
CASSLPSGSEAFF,TRBJ1-1,TRBV27,NA
CASSFVTGATQETQYF,TRBJ2-5,TRBV7-2,NA
CASSLNGRTYEQYF,TRBJ2-7,TRBV7-3,once
CASSLDVYGYTF,TRBJ1-2,TRBV11-2,NA
CASTFEGAGDEKLFF,TRBJ1-4,TRBV5-6,NA
CASSEAVLTEQYF,TRBJ2-7,TRBV6-1,NA
CASSHGLAGVEEQFF,TRBJ2-1,TRBV4-1,NA